The 9 T cell receptor beta chains reported below all come from one sample, sequenced in a study of radiation and T cells in renal cell carcinoma. The protocol was immunoSEQ multiplex PCR, while the TCRdb copy is restricted to in-frame clones and leaves out a portion. Found here are about 130,000 clones, 75% to 90% of them singletons; the top ten hold over 1.5%. The time point was: blood 2 weeks post-SBRT. As to treatment: 15 Gy SBRT to primary tumor, nephrectomy 4 weeks later. The input for sequencing was blood, taken from a patient whose treatment included radiotherapy and nephrectomy. These receptors were collected from a woman aged 60-75 years with renal cell carcinoma.

This chain joins TRBV4-2 and TRBJ1-5; D is uncertain. The CDR3 totals 13 residues. V was trimmed by 1 base and J by 7 bases, leaving 8 bases between them. Germline V CDR1 and CDR2: LGHNA, YNFKEQ. The CDR3 reads CASSQAREQPQHF. In DNA, the CDR3 is TGTGCCAGCAGCCAAGCAAGAGAGCAGCCCCAGCATTTT.

The V call is TRBV15, the J call TRBJ2-2; 8 bases map to TRBD1. Germline trimming cut 1 base from V and 0 bases from J; bases unmatched to any gene: 4. This CDR3 has 17 residues. Germline V gene sequence: CDR1 LNHNV, CDR2 YYDKDF (reference sequence). The CDR3 nucleotides read TGTGCCACCAGCAGAGGAAACAGGGGGGCGAACACCGGGGAGCTGTTTTTT. This codes for CATSRGNRGANTGELFF.

V is TRBV7-9 and J is TRBJ1-4; no definite D call. The CDR3 is 14 residues long. CDR1 and CDR2 (germline): SEHNR, FQNEAQ (reference sequence). V was pared by 2 bases and J by 0 bases, with 4 bases between. The CDR3 region has the DNA TGTGCCAGCAGCTTATCGGCAACTAATGAAAAACTGTTTTTT. This encodes CASSLSATNEKLFF.

This chain links TRBV5-1 with TRBJ2-7; 9 bases line up with TRBD1. CDR1 is SGHRS and CDR2 is YFSETQ in the germline V gene. V lost 4 bases to trimming and J lost 1 base; unmatched junction nucleotides: 3. CDR3 length: 14 residues. The CDR3 protein is CASSGGQGSYEQYF. CDR3 bases: TGCGCCAGCAGCGGGGGACAGGGTTCCTACGAGCAGTACTTC.

This clone was counted many times. The V and J genes are TRBV6-5 and TRBJ2-5; possible D gene TRBD2, 7 bases. The CDR3 extends over 15 amino acids. Germline V gives CDR1 MNHEY, CDR2 SVGAGI. The ends were cut back, 8 bases at V and 2 bases at J, with 18 bases in the middle. For the CDR3, the DNA is TGTGCCAGCGGGGTTGGCGGGGGCTTACAAGAGACCCAGTACTTC. This gives the protein CASGVGGGLQETQYF.

The chain uses TRBV28 and TRBJ2-1; 8 nucleotides align to TRBD1. The V gene end was trimmed by 6 bases and the J gene end by 8 bases; junction bases not matched to a gene: 15. Germline V gene sequence: CDR1 MDHEN, CDR2 SYDVKM. The CDR3 is 16 amino acids. CDR3 bases: TGTGCCAGCAGCCGAACGACAGGGGCAGGTCGTGATGAGCAGTTCTTC. Translation gives CASSRTTGAGRDEQFF.

The J gene is TRBJ2-7, the V gene TRBV20-1, with TRBD2 as a possible D gene (6 bases). This CDR3 contains 11 residues. Per the germline V gene, CDR1 is DFQATT and CDR2 is SNEGSKA (reference sequence). The CDR3 spells CRCGATYEQYF. In DNA form, the CDR3 reads TGCAGGTGCGGGGCTACCTACGAGCAGTACTTC.

This rearrangement joins TRBV14 to TRBJ1-4; D unclear. V dropped 1 base and J dropped 8 bases, with 17 bases sitting between them. Germline assignment: CDR1 SGHDN and CDR2 FVKESK. The CDR3 is 16 amino acids. Here the CDR3 reads CASSQVLRNPDEKLFF. CDR3 nucleotide sequence: TGTGCCAGCAGCCAAGTCCTCCGAAACCCCGACGAAAAACTGTTTTTT. The full variable domain, completed using reference TRBV14 and TRBJ1-4, is EAGVTQFPSHSVIEKGQTVTLRCDPISGHDNLYWYRRVMGKEIKFLLHFVKESKQDESGMPNNRFLAERTGGTYSTLKVQPAELEDSGVYFCASSQVLRNPDEKLFFGSGTQLSVL.

This chain connects TRBV7-9 to TRBJ1-2; 7 bases are a match to TRBD1. CDR1 is SEHNR, CDR2 FQNEAQ, per germline (reference sequence). V lost 4 bases to trimming and J lost 7 bases; unmatched junction nucleotides: 12. The CDR3 totals 15 residues. The CDR3 protein is CASSSTADREGGYTF. DNA of the CDR3: TGTGCCAGCAGCTCCACGGCCGACAGGGAGGGTGGCTACACCTTC.